The source of this T cell receptor beta chain is a study of cytomegalovirus exposure and HLA in healthy donors. Study-level information: The roughly 120 validation repertoires used the same platform as the 600 to 750 first-cohort repertoires (as reported by a later analysis). Study findings and constraints: Investigators reported 150 to 200 TCR beta chains as tied to cytomegalovirus. Generally TCR sequences proved uncommon, though certain public TCRs appeared in numerous donors.

V was shortened by 2 bases and J by 2 bases, with 13 bases between the two germline ends. Germline V gene sequence: CDR1 SGHKS, CDR2 YYEKEE (reference sequence). The CDR3 loop spans 15 amino acids. Only in-frame clones appear in the TCRdb table, and some are missing; sequencing was by immunoSEQ multiplex PCR. Seen here are 200,000 to 250,000 clones, 83% observed once, and the top ten hold 4.5% to 7%. As regards this clone: Its antigen remains unknown.

Sequenced input: PBMCs. This clonotype was sampled from a woman aged 18-29 years in good health and CMV-seronegative. The rearrangement links TRBV5-5 to TRBJ1-1; D remains unclear. This CDR3 reads CASSFVWATNTEAFF. Written as DNA, the CDR3 is TGTGCCAGCAGCTTTGTTTGGGCCACCAACACTGAAGCTTTCTTT.